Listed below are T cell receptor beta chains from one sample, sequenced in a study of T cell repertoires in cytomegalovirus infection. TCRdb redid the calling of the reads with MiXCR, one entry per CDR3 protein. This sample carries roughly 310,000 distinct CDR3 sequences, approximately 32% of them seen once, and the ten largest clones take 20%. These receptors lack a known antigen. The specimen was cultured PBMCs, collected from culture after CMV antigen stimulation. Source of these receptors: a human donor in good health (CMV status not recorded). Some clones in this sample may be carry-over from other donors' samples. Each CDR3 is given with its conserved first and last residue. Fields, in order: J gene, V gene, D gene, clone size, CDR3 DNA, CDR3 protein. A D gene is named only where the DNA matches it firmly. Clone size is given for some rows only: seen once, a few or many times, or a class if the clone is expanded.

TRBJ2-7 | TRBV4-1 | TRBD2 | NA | TGCGCCAGCAGCCAAGCTAGTAGCGGGAACTTCTACGAGCAGTACTTC | CASSQASSGNFYEQYF
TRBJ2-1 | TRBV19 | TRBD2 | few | TGTGCCAGTAGTACCAGCGGGGGGGCCCTCGGTGAGCAGTTCTTC | CASSTSGGALGEQFF
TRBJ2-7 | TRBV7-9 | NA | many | TGTGCCAGCAGCATCGGACAGAACCTCTACGAGCAGTACTTC | CASSIGQNLYEQYF
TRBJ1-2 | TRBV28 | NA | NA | TGTGCCAGCAGTTTCCGATATGGCTACACCTTC | CASSFRYGYTF
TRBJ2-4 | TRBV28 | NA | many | TGTGCCAGCAGTGATCTAGCCAAAAACATTCAGTACTTC | CASSDLAKNIQYF
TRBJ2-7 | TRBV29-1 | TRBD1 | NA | TGCAGCGTTGATTCGCGACAGGGAGCCTACGAGCAGTACTTC | CSVDSRQGAYEQYF
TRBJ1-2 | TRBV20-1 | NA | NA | TGCAGTGCTAGAGATTCAGGGGATGCCGACTATGGCTACACCTTC | CSARDSGDADYGYTF
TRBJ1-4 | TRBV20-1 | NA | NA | TGCAGTGCTAGACCTAGGACTTGGACAGATGAAAAACTGTTTTTT | CSARPRTWTDEKLFF
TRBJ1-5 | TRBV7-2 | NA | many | TGTGCCAGCAGCTTAGAGACCAATCAGCCCCAGCATTTT | CASSLETNQPQHF
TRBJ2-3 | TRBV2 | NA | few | TGTGCCAGCAGTGAACAGCGGAGATCATCTAGCACAGATACGCAGTATTTT | CASSEQRRSSSTDTQYF
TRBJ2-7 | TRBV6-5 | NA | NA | TGTGCCAGCAGTTACGGCCGACAGCCTAGTCCCTACGAGCAGTACTTC | CASSYGRQPSPYEQYF
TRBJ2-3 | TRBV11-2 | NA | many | TGTGCCAGCAGCTTGGGGACTAGCACAGATACGCAGTATTTT | CASSLGTSTDTQYF
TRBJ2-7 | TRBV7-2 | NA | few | TGTGCCAGCAGCTTAGCGGGGGCCTCCGGGGACGAGCAGTACTTC | CASSLAGASGDEQYF
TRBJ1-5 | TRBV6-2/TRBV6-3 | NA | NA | TGTGCCAGCAGTTACTCGACATCTGCGGGAGGGACTTCTAGCAATCAGCCCCAGCATTTT | CASSYSTSAGGTSSNQPQHF
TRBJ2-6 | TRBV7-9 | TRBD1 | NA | TGTGCCAGCAGCTCACCCTCAAGGAGGGGGACAGGGCGCTCTGGGGCCAACGTCCTGACTTTC | CASSSPSRRGTGRSGANVLTF
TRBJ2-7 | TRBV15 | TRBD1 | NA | TGTGCCACCAGCAGAACGACAGGGGTCTACGAGCAGTACTTC | CATSRTTGVYEQYF
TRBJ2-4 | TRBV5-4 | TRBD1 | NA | TGTGCCAGCAGCTCTAACAGGGGGTCGGACATTCAGTACTTC | CASSSNRGSDIQYF
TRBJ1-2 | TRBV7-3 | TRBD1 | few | TGTGCCAGCAGCTTAGGGACAGGGTCCGGCTACACCTTC | CASSLGTGSGYTF
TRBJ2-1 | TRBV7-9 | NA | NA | TGTGCCAGCAGCTTATCAGGGTTCTCCTACAATGAGCAGTTCTTC | CASSLSGFSYNEQFF
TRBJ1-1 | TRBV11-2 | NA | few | TGTGCCAGCAGCTTCCATGGGTTGGGGGGTTCTACCACTGAAGCTTTCTTT | CASSFHGLGGSTTEAFF
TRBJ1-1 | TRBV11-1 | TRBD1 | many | TGTGCCAGCAGCCGGGACAGGAGCACTGAAGCTTTCTTT | CASSRDRSTEAFF
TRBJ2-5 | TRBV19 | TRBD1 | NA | TGTGCCAGTAGTCATCCCGGAGGTGGCAGGGGGTTCCAAGAGACCCAGTACTTC | CASSHPGGGRGFQETQYF
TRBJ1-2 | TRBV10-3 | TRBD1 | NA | TGTGCCATAAGTACCGTGGGACAGAAGACTTCTAACTATGGCTACACCTTC | CAISTVGQKTSNYGYTF
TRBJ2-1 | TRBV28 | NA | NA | TGTGCCAGCAGGTATGCGAATGAGCAGTTCTTC | CASRYANEQFF
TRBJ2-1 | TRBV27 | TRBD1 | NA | TGTGCCAGCAGTATTTCACAGGGGGTTCTTTACAATGAGCAGTTCTTC | CASSISQGVLYNEQFF
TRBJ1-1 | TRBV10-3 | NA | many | TGTGCCATCAGCGCAACAGCCCTTGAAGCTTTCTTT | CAISATALEAFF
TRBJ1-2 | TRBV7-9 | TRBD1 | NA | TGTGCCAGCAGCCCTCGACAGGGGGTCGACTATGGCTACACCTTC | CASSPRQGVDYGYTF
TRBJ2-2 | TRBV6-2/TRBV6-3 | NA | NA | TGTGCCAGCAGTTACGACCCGGCAGGCCGAAACACCGGGGAGCTGTTTTTT | CASSYDPAGRNTGELFF
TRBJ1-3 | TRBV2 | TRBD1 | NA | TGTGCCAGCAAAGACAGGGTGGGGGCCAGCTCTGGAAACACCATATATTTT | CASKDRVGASSGNTIYF
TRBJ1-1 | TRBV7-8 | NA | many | TGTGCCAGCAGCTTAGCGTCCTGGAACACTGAAGCTTTCTTT | CASSLASWNTEAFF
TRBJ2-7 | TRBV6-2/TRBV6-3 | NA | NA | TGTGCCAGCAGTCCCTACACCGGGACAAAGTACGAGCAGTACTTC | CASSPYTGTKYEQYF
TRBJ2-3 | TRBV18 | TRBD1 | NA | TGTGCCAGCTCACTCACGACAGGGGTCAGCACAGATACGCAGTATTTT | CASSLTTGVSTDTQYF
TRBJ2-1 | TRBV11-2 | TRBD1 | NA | TGTGCCAGCAGTACAGGGGTCTCCTACAATGAGCAGTTCTTC | CASSTGVSYNEQFF
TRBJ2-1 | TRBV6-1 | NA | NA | TGTGCCAGCAGTGAAGCATACCTATTGACCTACAATGAGCAGTTCTTC | CASSEAYLLTYNEQFF
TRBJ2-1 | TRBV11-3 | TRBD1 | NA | TGTGCCAGCAGCTCGGGACAGCTCTCCTACAATGAGCAGTTCTTC | CASSSGQLSYNEQFF
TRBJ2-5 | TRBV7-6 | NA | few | TGTGCCAGCAGCTTAAGAGGGGTAGGAGAGACCCAGTACTTC | CASSLRGVGETQYF
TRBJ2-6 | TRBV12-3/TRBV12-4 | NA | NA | TGTGCCAGCAGTTTTCGGAGGGGTGCAGGGGGGGCCAACGTCCTGACTTTC | CASSFRRGAGGANVLTF
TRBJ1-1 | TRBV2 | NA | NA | TGTGCCAGCACTCCACTACAGGGTGTAGGCACTGAAGCTTTCTTT | CASTPLQGVGTEAFF
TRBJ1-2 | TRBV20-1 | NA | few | TGCAGTGCTAGAAAACAGGATGATGGCTACACCTTC | CSARKQDDGYTF
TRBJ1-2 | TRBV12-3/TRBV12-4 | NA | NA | TGTGCCAGCAGGGCAGGGCCAGGTTCCTTGTGGGGCTACACCTTC | CASRAGPGSLWGYTF
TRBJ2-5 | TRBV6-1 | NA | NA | TGTGCCAGCAGTGAAGCTGGTCTGCGGGCGGAGACCCAGTACTTC | CASSEAGLRAETQYF
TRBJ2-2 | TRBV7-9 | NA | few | TGTGCCAGCAGCTTAGGGGCGGGCCTGAACACCGGGGAGCTGTTTTTT | CASSLGAGLNTGELFF
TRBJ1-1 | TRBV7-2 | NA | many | TGTGCCAGCAGCTTAGTGGTGGGCTCGAACACTGAAGCTTTCTTT | CASSLVVGSNTEAFF
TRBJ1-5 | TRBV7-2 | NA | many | TGTGCCAGCAGCTCAGGGTTTAGCAATCAGCCCCAGCATTTT | CASSSGFSNQPQHF
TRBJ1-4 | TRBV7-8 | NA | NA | TGTGCCAGCAGCTCACAGGGTTCTAATGAAAAACTGTTTTTT | CASSSQGSNEKLFF
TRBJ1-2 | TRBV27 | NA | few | TGTGCCAGCAGTTTATCCTATGGTTCAGCGCTCTATGGCTACACCTTC | CASSLSYGSALYGYTF
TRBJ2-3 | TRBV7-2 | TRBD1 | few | TGTGCCAGCAGCTTTGGGACAGGGGACAGCACAGATACGCAGTATTTT | CASSFGTGDSTDTQYF
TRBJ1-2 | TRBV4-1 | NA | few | TGCGCCAGCAGCCAGCCGACGGGCCCTCGGAGGGGCTACACCTTC | CASSQPTGPRRGYTF
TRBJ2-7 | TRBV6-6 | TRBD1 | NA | TGTGCCAGCAGGGAACAGGGGACCCGCATCTACGAGCAGTACTTC | CASREQGTRIYEQYF
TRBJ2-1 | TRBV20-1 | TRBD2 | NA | TGCAGTGCTCCCGAAGCGGGAGGGAACTTGAATGAGCAGTTCTTC | CSAPEAGGNLNEQFF
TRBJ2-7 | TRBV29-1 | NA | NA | TGCAGCGCCTACGGCGTGGGGGAACGGTACGAGCAGTACTTC | CSAYGVGERYEQYF
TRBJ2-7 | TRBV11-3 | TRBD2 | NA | TGTGCCAGCAGCCCTTCTAGCGGGAGGAACGAGCAGTACTTC | CASSPSSGRNEQYF